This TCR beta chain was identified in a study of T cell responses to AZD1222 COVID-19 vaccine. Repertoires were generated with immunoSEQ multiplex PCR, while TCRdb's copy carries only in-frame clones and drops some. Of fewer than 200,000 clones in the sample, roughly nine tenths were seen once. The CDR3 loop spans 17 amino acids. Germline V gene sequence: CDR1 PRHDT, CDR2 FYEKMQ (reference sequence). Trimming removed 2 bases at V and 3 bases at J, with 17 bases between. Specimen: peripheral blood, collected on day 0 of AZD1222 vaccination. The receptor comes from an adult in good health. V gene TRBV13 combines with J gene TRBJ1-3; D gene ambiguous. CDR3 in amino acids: CASSLKGRTLVGNTIYF. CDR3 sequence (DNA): TGTGCCAGCAGCTTAAAAGGCAGGACGCTTGTTGGAAACACCATATATTTT.